The T cell receptor (beta chain) described here comes from a study of cytomegalovirus exposure and HLA in healthy donors. Study-level findings and limits: In a later analysis, TCR beta V- and J-gene trimming was associated with a missense DCLRE1C variant. It was reportedly the case that the classifier diagnosed cytomegalovirus status with high specificity and sensitivity. A cluster of highly shared sequence variants was likely a sequencing artifact.

About this clone itself: Its antigen is unidentified.

The PCR had 60 Vbeta and 13 Jbeta primers. Only in-frame clones appear in the TCRdb table, and some are missing; sequencing was by immunoSEQ multiplex PCR. This sample yields some 150,000 clones, of which roughly 72% are seen a single time; approximately 2.3% belongs to the top ten. Sequences were obtained from PBMCs. The sequence was collected from a man aged 30 to 39 in good health and CMV-seronegative.

CDR3 sequence: CASSLGGDFYNEQFF. The CDR3 DNA follows: TGTGCCAGCAGTTTAGGAGGGGATTTTTACAATGAGCAGTTCTTC. The chain links TRBV28 to TRBJ2-1, with TRBD2 as a possible D gene (6 bases). V lost 2 bases, J lost 4 bases, and 12 bases lay in between. Germline V gives CDR1 MDHEN, CDR2 SYDVKM. The CDR3 loop spans 15 amino acids.